This is a list of T cell receptor beta chains from one sample in a study of identifying expanded T cells in peripheral blood. Libraries were prepared by immunoSEQ multiplex PCR; TCRdb keeps only in-frame clonotypes and omits some of them. The sample contains roughly 100,000 clones, about 87% of which appear only once. The sample consisted of blood. Receptors originate from a person aged 18 to 75 in good health. CDR3s leave out the opening cysteine and the closing phenylalanine or tryptophan.

V	J	CDR3
TRBV7-3	TRBJ2-5	ASSLLGGQETQY
TRBV4-2	TRBJ2-3	ASSQEAPTSGSTDTQY
TRBV5-1	TRBJ2-7	ASSPRDGPYEQY
TRBV15	TRBJ1-4	ATSRDWGQPGEKLF
TRBV19	TRBJ1-5	ASRPRTDGNQPQH
TRBV6-6	TRBJ2-7	ATVLGTEYEQY
TRBV7-2	TRBJ2-3	ASSLADLRRDTQY
TRBV7-9	TRBJ1-3	ASSRPGQTSSGNTIY
TRBV5-1	TRBJ2-1	ASNKGVFTYNEQF
TRBV18	TRBJ1-2	ASSPYLTGEDGYT
TRBV11-2	TRBJ1-3	ASSLGNSLSGNTIY
TRBV28	TRBJ2-7	ASSLGLYEQY
TRBV19	TRBJ2-7	ASSTTNGPKRVFEQY
TRBV7-2	TRBJ1-4	ASSTGLGNEKLF
TRBV19	TRBJ2-5	ASINIGVQETQY
TRBV16	TRBJ2-5	ASSPDSALQTQY
TRBV5-1	TRBJ2-5	ASSPSGRRETQY
TRBV7-3	TRBJ2-1	ASSLHDEQF
TRBV30	TRBJ1-4	AWRMGEWSEKLF
TRBV28	TRBJ2-1	ASTTGGMNNEQF
TRBV10-3	TRBJ1-2	AISDSAGADYGYT
TRBV7-2	TRBJ1-5	ASSPRQAQGPQH
TRBV4-2	TRBJ1-4	ASSQTTRPGVEKLF
TRBV5-1	TRBJ2-5	ASSPGARAGTQY
TRBV19	TRBJ1-5	ASSPNGGNQPQH
TRBV4-3	TRBJ1-1	ASSQDEGMYENTEAF
TRBV28	TRBJ1-2	ASTRGGEPNYGYT
TRBV5-1	TRBJ2-5	ASSFGGQETQY